This T cell receptor (beta chain) was recorded in a study of T cells in Graves' hyperthyroidism and ophthalmopathy. This clonotype was seen only a few times. Germline loops: CDR1 DFQATT, CDR2 SNEGSKA (reference sequence). This CDR3 contains 16 residues. Trimming removed 0 bases at V and 0 bases at J, with 12 bases between. PBMCs were collected from an approximately 9.3 ml volume of fresh peripheral blood. The CDR3 regions of TCR beta were amplified from RNA transcripts. Using the HTBI primer set, a first-round RT-PCR was run on the TCR CDR3. TCRdb processed the multiplex PCR reads anew with MiXCR; each CDR3 protein has one entry. The sample records fewer than 500,000 distinct CDR3 sequences, roughly 15% being singletons.

The sequenced material came from blood. The receptor was derived from a man between 18 and 35 years old with Graves' ophthalmopathy. The chain recombines TRBV20-1 with TRBJ1-3; D might be TRBD1 (5 bases). CDR3: CSARDTGLPSGNTIYF. The CDR3 region has the DNA TGCAGTGCTAGAGATACGGGGCTGCCCTCTGGAAACACCATATATTTT.